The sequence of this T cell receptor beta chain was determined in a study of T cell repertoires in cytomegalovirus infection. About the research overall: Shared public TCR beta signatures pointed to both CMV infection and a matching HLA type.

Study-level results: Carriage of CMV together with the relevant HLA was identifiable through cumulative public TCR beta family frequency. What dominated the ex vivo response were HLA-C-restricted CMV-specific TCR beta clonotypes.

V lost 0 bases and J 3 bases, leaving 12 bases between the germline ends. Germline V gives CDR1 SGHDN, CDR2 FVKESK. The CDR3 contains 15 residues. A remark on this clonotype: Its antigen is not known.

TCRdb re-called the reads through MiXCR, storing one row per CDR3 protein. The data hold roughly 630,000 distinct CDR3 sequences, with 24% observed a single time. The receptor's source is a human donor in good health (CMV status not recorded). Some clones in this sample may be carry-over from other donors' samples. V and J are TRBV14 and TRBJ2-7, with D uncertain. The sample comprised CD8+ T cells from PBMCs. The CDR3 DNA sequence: TGTGCCAGCAGCCAAGATAAAGGGCAGTACTACGAGCAGTACTTC. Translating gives CASSQDKGQYYEQYF.